This T cell receptor beta chain was sequenced in a study of blood T cells in healthy people across ages. Together with a sample-barcoded 5' primer, a J-beta primer mix was included in a second PCR lasting about 7 to 12 cycles. Via MiXCR, TCRdb re-called the 5' RACE reads, giving one row per CDR3 protein. The sample shows about 1 million distinct CDR3 sequences, less than 25% of them seen only once. There are 16 residues in the CDR3. Trimming at V came to 3 bases and at J to 9 bases, leaving 16 bases not matched to a gene. CDR1 and CDR2 from the germline V gene are SNHLY and FYNNEI. This clonotype was picked up a small number of times. In addition, the sample was reused for a study of T cells of mothers and their children. According to that study: Per child, around 3 million TCR beta CDR3 reads were obtained, against over 8 million per mother.

This chain uses TRBV2 with TRBJ1-1; 7 nucleotides agree with TRBD1. The sample comprised blood. This receptor was identified in a girl aged 2 to 10 in good health. CDR3 loop: CASSDGRTGAGLKAFF. The CDR3 DNA reads TGTGCCAGCAGTGATGGCCGGACAGGAGCCGGGCTGAAAGCTTTCTTT.